The T cell receptor beta chain under discussion was sequenced for a study of identical twins. MiXCR, applied by TCRdb to the 5' RACE reads, yields one record per CDR3 protein. The repertoire consists of about 570,000 distinct CDR3 sequences, with approximately 10% occurring once and the leading ten covering 2.5% to 3.5%. This clonotype was seen a few times. Separately, the same data were catalogued under a study of yellow fever vaccine responses in identical twins.

The source of this sequence is a woman aged 18-30 years in good health. Sequences were obtained from PBMCs.

Here the CDR3 DNA reads TGTGCCAGCAGTCCCTTGGGAGGGCTTCGCACAGATACGCAGTATTTT. Amino acids: CASSPLGGLRTDTQYF. This sequence joins TRBV27 and TRBJ2-3; the match to TRBD2 covers 7 bases. V shed 5 bases, J shed 1 base, and the junction held 9 bases outside the gene matches. CDR3 length equals 16 residues. CDR1 and CDR2 (germline): MNHEY, SMNVEV (reference sequence).